This TCR beta chain was recorded in a study of blood T cells in healthy people across ages (dated by TCRdb to between 2015 and 2016). Regarding the research as a whole: In model experiments, roughly one uniquely barcoded TCR beta cDNA molecule per two T cells was captured by template switching. Two additional independent replicas of 1 million unique cDNA reads from the same blood draw were analyzed for two donors (one aged 18 to 30 and one aged 80 or older). Four age groups were formed from the donors: young (average roughly 16 years), middle-aged (approximately 41), aged (over 55) and long-lived (around 82). Age-related changes in TCR beta repertoire diversity were measured in the study by deep sequencing normalized with unique cDNA molecular identifiers.

This clonotype was counted ten times or more. Its binding antigen is unknown. No much larger clonotype is one base removed from it; base qualities were not supplied. Donors were 30 to 45 systemically healthy Caucasian individuals from Russia aged about 6 to 100 years. Approximately 11 milliliters of peripheral blood were drawn from each donor into EDTA-treated Vacutainer tubes. Ficoll-Paque density-gradient centrifugation was used to isolate PBMCs, with at least 7 million per sample. Trizol reagent was used to extract total RNA from the PBMCs, yielding at least 5 micrograms per sample. For every donor, an aliquot of PBMCs went through flow cytometry to measure the percentages of naive CD45RAhigh/CD27high T cells. Broad study findings and their caveats: Bulk unsorted PBMC profiling prevented conclusive comparison of naive and antigen-experienced compartments. Because the CMV infection status of the donors was unknown, age-related changes in expanded clonotypes may potentially have been confounded. The long-lived group showed more naive CD4+ T cells, fewer expanded clones and increased TCR diversity than the aged group, suggesting age selection. As age increased, observed TCR beta diversity per million T cells dropped in a roughly linear way, and a significant reduction was already evident by age about 36. Estimates of total diversity from one million sequenced T cells were regarded as lower bounds and underestimates. The percentage of naive T cells measured by flow cytometry correlated strongly with observed TCR beta diversity.

The protocol used for the library was 5' RACE. TCRdb lists the instrument as Illumina HiSeq 2500. A second about 7 to 11 cycle PCR used a sample-barcoded 5' primer and a J-beta primer mix. A template-switch 5' adaptor carrying 12 random nucleotides introduced a unique molecular identifier onto each TCR beta cDNA molecule. Each sample yielded at least 2.5 million CDR3-containing paired-end reads. First-strand cDNA synthesis was performed from all RNA using the Mint cDNA synthesis kit, with priming by a TRBC-specific oligonucleotide. Following uracil-DNA glycosylase treatment, all cDNA underwent a first 18-cycle PCR with the universal primers M1SS and BC2_uni_R. The source study handled its data this way. Each sample was normalized by randomly selecting 1 million high-quality reads, each carrying a distinct molecular identifier. Reads with shared molecular identifiers were discarded instead of being binned into consensus sequences. CDR3 identification, clonotype clustering and error correction used MiTCR with a Q25 quality threshold and the strictest error-elimination algorithm. A nonparametric unseen species model with Euler transformation was used to estimate lower-bound total TCR beta diversity. TCRdb reworked the public reads: Q25 trimming with fastp, MiXCR clone assembly, productive beta chains retained. Under each unique CDR3 protein, matching rows form one entry showing the most common genes and DNA. It is TCRdb's table, rather than the study itself, that gives the V and J calls and clone size. The sample table shows more than 900,000 distinct CDR3 sequences, and around 25% are seen once. The top ten clones comprise 0.65% to 0.75% of the sample.

These same records also appear under a second study, on T cells of mothers and their children. Looking at the second paper: Donors were nine systemically healthy Caucasian individuals: three mothers and their six children. cDNA synthesis used all of the extracted RNA, with 1.5 ug of RNA in each 15 ul reaction. In the second PCR, the M1S primer added sample barcodes and 2-4 random nucleotides. Over 8 million TCR beta CDR3 reads came from each mother, compared with approximately 3.1 million reads from each child. Thymic selection shapes the output of TCR recombination in a similar way in related and unrelated pairs, and inherited differences have a minor effect. Normalized repertoire overlap was always found to be slightly, but never significantly, higher in related mother-child pairs than in unrelated mother-child pairs. With a sensitivity of 90 to 100 clones per million clonotypes, no persistent microchimeric T cell clones were detected. The study used deep NGS to compare TCR beta repertoires of mothers and children, seeking features distinguishing related mother-child pairs from unrelated individuals. Mothers averaged roughly 40 +/- 4 years of age and children averaged roughly 11 +/- 4 years. After adapter ligation with NEBNext reagents, the libraries were sequenced on Illumina HiSeq 2000 with 100+100 nt paired-end reads. To avoid cross-contamination, the mother libraries and the child libraries were prepared a month apart and sequenced in separate runs. For each donor, between about 500,000 and 2,000,000 distinct TCR beta clonotypes were identified. Naive TCR beta clonotypes were estimated from low-frequency clonotypes matched to each donor's FACS-determined naive share, without sorting.

Sequences were obtained from blood. This clonotype originated in a girl aged 2 to 10 in good health.

CDR3 reads: CASSQSQVSDTQYF. The DNA sequence reads TGCGCCAGCAGCCAGTCCCAGGTCAGCGATACGCAGTATTTT. The chain employs TRBV5-1 and TRBJ2-3, with the D gene not confidently named. The germline V gene sets CDR1 to SGHRS and CDR2 to YFSETQ. Including cysteine and phenylalanine, the CDR3 has 14 amino acids. Only the CDR3 DNA is retained, 42 bases long and in frame from the first base. Trimming costs V 4 bases and J 6 bases, and their ends lie 15 bases apart. Reference TRBV5-1 and TRBJ2-3 proteins supply the regions before and after the CDR3; the full variable domain is: KAGVTQTPRYLIKTRGQQVTLSCSPISGHRSVSWYQQTPGQGLQFLFEYFSETQRNKGNFPGRFSGRQFSNSRSEMNVSTLELGDSALYLCASSQSQVSDTQYFGPGTRLTVL.